This TCR beta chain was documented in a study of T cell repertoires in cytomegalovirus infection. As for the study in general: Based on public TCR beta signatures, there were indications of CMV infection and of a matching HLA type.

This clonotype came up a few times. No antigen is known for it. Study results and caveats: Dominant in the ex vivo response were TCR beta clonotypes restricted by HLA-C and specific for CMV.

Using its own MiXCR run on the reads, TCRdb lists one record per CDR3 protein. The repertoire has around 360,000 distinct CDR3 sequences, about 34% of them found once; the top ten carry roughly 14%. Germline CDR1 reads MNHEY; CDR2 reads SVGAGI. The length of the CDR3 is 15 residues. V was clipped by 0 bases and J by 7 bases; unmatched bases: 8. This receptor was obtained from a human donor in good health (CMV status not recorded). Some clones in this sample may be carry-over from other donors' samples. The sequenced sample was cultured PBMCs, obtained from culture after CMV antigen stimulation. The genes are TRBV6-5 and TRBJ1-2; 7 nucleotides match TRBD1. CDR3 bases: TGTGCCAGCAGTTACTCAGGGGGCTCTTTCTTTGGCTACACCTTC. This sequence encodes CASSYSGGSFFGYTF.